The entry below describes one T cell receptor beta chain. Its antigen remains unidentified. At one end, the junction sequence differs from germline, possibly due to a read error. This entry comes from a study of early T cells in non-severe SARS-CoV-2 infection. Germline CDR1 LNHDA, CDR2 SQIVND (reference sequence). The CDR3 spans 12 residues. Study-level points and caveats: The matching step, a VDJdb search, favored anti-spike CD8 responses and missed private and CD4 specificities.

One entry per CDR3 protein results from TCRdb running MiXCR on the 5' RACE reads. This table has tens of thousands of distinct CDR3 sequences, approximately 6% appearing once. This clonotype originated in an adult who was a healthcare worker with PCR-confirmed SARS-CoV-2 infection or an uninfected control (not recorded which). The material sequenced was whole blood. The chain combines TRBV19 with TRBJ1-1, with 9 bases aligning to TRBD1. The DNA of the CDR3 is TGTGCCAGTAGTTGGGACAGGGCGAAGATCGTCTGG. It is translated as CASSWDRAKIVW.